The clone carrying this TCR beta chain was seen once. The germline V and J ends were trimmed by 0 bases and 6 bases, with 17 bases remaining between them. The CDR3 length is 17 residues. Per the germline V gene, CDR1 is MGHRA and CDR2 is YSYEKL. This specimen belongs to a study of blood T cell repertoires in COVID-19. Study-level background: Material from acute and convalescent COVID-19 was sourced from the United States, Italy and Spain. PBMCs, B-cell-depleted T cells, or T cells provided the cDNA or gDNA that made up the material.

Study processing details: Quantification of nucleated cells was approximated via reference gene primer amplification. Repertoires were generated with immunoSEQ multiplex PCR, while TCRdb's copy carries only in-frame clones and drops some. V and J calls and clone size are as listed in that table; D and trimming were resolved from the DNA. The sample has 100,000 to 120,000 clones; about 85% are singletons. The V call is TRBV4-1, the J call TRBJ1-4; a weak D match, TRBD1 (6 bases). Specimen: peripheral blood. The TCR comes from a human donor in a cohort sampled during active COVID-19. CDR3 DNA sequence: TGCGCCAGCAGCCAAGATGGCAGGGGCGCAGCGCATGAAAAACTGTTTTTT. Translating gives CASSQDGRGAAHEKLFF.